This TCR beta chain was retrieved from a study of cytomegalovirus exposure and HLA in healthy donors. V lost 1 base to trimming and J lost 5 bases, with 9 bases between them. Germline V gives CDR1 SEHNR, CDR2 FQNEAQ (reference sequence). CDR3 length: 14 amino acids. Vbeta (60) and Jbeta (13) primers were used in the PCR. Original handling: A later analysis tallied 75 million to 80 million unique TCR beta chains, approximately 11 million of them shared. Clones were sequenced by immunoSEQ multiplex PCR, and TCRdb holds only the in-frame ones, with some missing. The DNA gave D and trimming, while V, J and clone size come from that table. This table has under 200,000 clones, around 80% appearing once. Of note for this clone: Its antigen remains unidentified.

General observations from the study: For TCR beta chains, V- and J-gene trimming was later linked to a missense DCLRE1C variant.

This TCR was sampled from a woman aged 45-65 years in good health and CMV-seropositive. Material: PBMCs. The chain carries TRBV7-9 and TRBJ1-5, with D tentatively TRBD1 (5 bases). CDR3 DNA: TGTGCCAGCAGCTTAGGGTCAGGGTATCAGCCCCAGCATTTT. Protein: CASSLGSGYQPQHF.